The 29 T cell receptor beta chains reported below all come from one sample, sequenced in a study of post-analysis software for immune sequencing data. General study findings and limits: In patients, TRBV5-6, TRBV5-1 and TRBV20-1 belonged to several TRBV segments found more frequently than in controls.

Included in the TCR beta cDNA libraries were unique molecular identifiers. TCRdb called the PCR reads again in MiXCR, with one record for every CDR3 protein. The sample has more than 450,000 distinct CDR3 sequences; around a third are singletons. These receptors have no known antigen. What was sequenced was blood. These receptors were taken from a girl aged 2-17 years with multiple sclerosis.

The rearrangement uses TRBV11-2 and TRBJ1-2, with TRBD1 identical over 8 bases. Looked up from germline, CDR1 is SGHAT and CDR2 is FQNNGV. The CDR3 has 15 residues. The ends lost 7 bases at V and 3 bases at J; junction bases unmatched: 10. CDR3 region: CASNWTGTVDYGYTF. CDR3 coding DNA: TGTGCCAGCAACTGGACAGGGACGGTCGACTATGGCTACACCTTC.

CDR3: CASSPTGLGTEAFF. The CDR3 DNA follows: TGTGCCAGCAGCCCAACAGGGTTGGGCACTGAAGCTTTCTTT. The chain employs TRBV7-3 and TRBJ1-1; weak D call: TRBD1 (6 bases). Germline lookup yields CDR1 SGHTA and CDR2 FQGTGA. Trimming shortened V by 5 bases and J by 4 bases, and 14 bases separated the two germline ends. CDR3 length equals 14 residues.

This chain uses TRBV12-3 or TRBV12-4 with TRBJ2-1; D gene unclear. Deletions cut 3 bases from V and 7 bases from J, with 16 bases between. This CDR3 comprises 15 residues. CDR3 region: CASSFWASKMNEQFF. CDR3 bases: TGTGCCAGCAGTTTTTGGGCCAGCAAAATGAATGAGCAGTTCTTC.

At least ten counts were recorded for this clonotype. Germline is not matched at one junction end, which may reflect a read error. The V call is TRBV18, the J call TRBJ2-5; TRBD1 agrees at 7 bases. The CDR3 contains 13 residues. Per the germline V gene, CDR1 is KGHSH and CDR2 is LQKENI. DNA for the CDR3: TGCGCCAGCAGCCCGGGACAGCAAGAGACCCAGTACTTC. Its protein product is CASSPGQQETQYF.

The chain links TRBV7-2 to TRBJ1-2; D is perhaps TRBD1 (5 bases). CDR1 SGHTA and CDR2 FQGNSA come from the germline V gene. CDR3 length: 14 residues. Trimming shortened V by 3 bases and J by 7 bases, and 15 bases separated the two germline ends. The CDR3 nucleotides read TGTGCCAGCAGCTTTGCAGGACCAAGGGGTGGCTACACCTTC. Residues: CASSFAGPRGGYTF.

V is TRBV10-3 and J is TRBJ2-3, with 10 bases lining up with TRBD2. The trim removed 10 bases at V and 0 bases at J, leaving 13 bases unmatched. This CDR3 comprises 17 residues. Per germline, CDR1 ENHRY and CDR2 SYGVKD. CDR3 nucleotide sequence: TGTGCCACCATGGCTAGCGGGGGAGTTTCTAGCACAGATACGCAGTATTTT. This codes for CATMASGGVSSTDTQYF.

V is TRBV11-2 and J is TRBJ2-3, with D perhaps matching TRBD2 (7 bases). Germline V gene lookup returns CDR1 SGHAT and CDR2 FQNNGV. V was trimmed by 4 bases and J by 0 bases, leaving 23 bases between them. The CDR3 consists of 19 residues. The CDR3 is CASSSTFRGGGTSTDTQYF. The CDR3 nucleotides are TGTGCCAGCAGCTCCACTTTTAGGGGGGGAGGTACTAGCACAGATACGCAGTATTTT.

This clonotype was found a few times. With a much larger clone just one base away, this may be a read error. V gene TRBV12-3 or TRBV12-4 combines with J gene TRBJ2-4; D uncertain. The DNA end favors TRBJ2-7, so the J call may be wrong. The CDR3 totals 13 residues. CDR3 coding DNA: TGTGCCAGCAGTTTACAGGCAAGGAGCGAGCAGTACTTC. Translation gives CASSLQARSEQYF.

The V call is TRBV18, the J call TRBJ1-2; a possible D gene is TRBD1 (6 bases). The CDR3 length is 14 residues. Trimming removed 6 bases from V and 3 bases from J, with 14 bases in between. CDR1 and CDR2 from the germline V gene are KGHSH and LQKENI. The CDR3 sequence is CASSYRETHYGYTF. In nucleotides, the CDR3 is TGTGCCAGCTCGTACAGGGAGACCCACTATGGCTACACCTTC.

J is TRBJ2-7 and V is TRBV21-1; TRBD1, the D gene given by the table, was not confirmed from the DNA. TRBV21-1 is a pseudogene segment. This CDR3 has 13 amino acids. Here the CDR3 reads CASSKPGDGEQYF. Written as DNA, the CDR3 is TGTGCCAGCAGCAAACCCGGGGATGGCGAGCAGTACTTC.

The sample holds many counts of this clonotype. The chain couples TRBV27 to TRBJ1-2; 9 bases are shared with TRBD1. Losses at the gene ends were 6 bases for V and 4 bases for J; bases not matched to a gene: 9. This CDR3 has 15 amino acids. Germline V CDR1 and CDR2: MNHEY, SMNVEV (reference sequence). CDR3 sequence reads: CASSLQGAGGYGYTF. The CDR3, as DNA: TGTGCCAGCAGCCTACAGGGGGCAGGAGGCTATGGCTACACCTTC.

In its sample, this clonotype was seen a few times. The rearrangement uses TRBV7-6 and TRBJ2-1; D is tentatively TRBD1 or TRBD2 (6 bases each). The CDR3 is 15 amino acids. Germline assignment: CDR1 SGHVS and CDR2 FNYEAQ. V lost 10 bases and J lost 4, with 20 bases in between. The CDR3 nucleotides read TGTGCCACCTCGTTGGGGGGCTCACCATACAATGAGCAGTTCTTC. This sequence encodes CATSLGGSPYNEQFF.

The sample holds a few counts of this clonotype. This rearrangement joins TRBV3-1 to TRBJ2-5; D is ambiguous. Trimming took off 0 bases at V and 5 bases at J, with 13 bases between the two ends. Germline values: CDR1 LGHDT, CDR2 YNNKEL (reference sequence). There are 15 residues in the CDR3. CDR3 sequence (DNA): TGTGCCAGCAGCCAAGATGGCTTCCCCATGGAGACCCAGTACTTC. It specifies CASSQDGFPMETQYF.

The gene calls are TRBV29-1 and TRBJ1-2, with 7 positions matching TRBD1. Germline CDR1 SQVTM, CDR2 ANQGSEA. Trimming took 0 bases from V and 5 from J; bases not matched to a gene: 9. The CDR3 sequence is 15 residues long. CDR3 in amino acids: CSVEDEGQQPYGYTF. As DNA, the CDR3 is TGCAGCGTTGAAGATGAGGGACAGCAGCCATATGGCTACACCTTC.

This clonotype was recorded a few times. The rearrangement links TRBV5-1 to TRBJ2-7; a weak D match, TRBD1 (5 bases). Germline loops: CDR1 SGHRS, CDR2 YFSETQ. This CDR3 has 14 residues. The germline V and J ends were trimmed by 0 bases and 6 bases, with 13 bases remaining between them. This CDR3 is CASSLEAGLGEQYF. The CDR3 DNA reads as TGCGCCAGCAGCTTGGAAGCAGGGCTTGGCGAGCAGTACTTC.

A single count supports this clonotype. The junction differs from germline at one of its ends, possibly a read error. The chain links TRBV2 to TRBJ2-1, with a tentative D call TRBD2 (6 bases). The CDR3 contains 12 residues. Germline V gene data show CDR1 as SNHLY and CDR2 as FYNNEI. The CDR3 is CTSSSGGYEQFF. CDR3 DNA sequence: TGTACCAGCAGTTCCGGGGGATATGAGCAGTTCTTC.

A few counts support this clonotype. V is TRBV7-9 and J is TRBJ1-4; D remains ambiguous. This CDR3 region has 17 residues. V lost 4 bases and J lost 3, with 18 bases in between. The V gene's germline CDR1 is SEHNR and CDR2 FQNEAQ (reference sequence). The CDR3 is CASSSRPLAAANEKLFF. The CDR3 nucleotides read TGTGCCAGCAGCTCCCGTCCCCTAGCGGCTGCTAATGAAAAACTGTTTTTT.

This clonotype appeared a few times. This chain connects TRBV11-2 to TRBJ2-5, with 9 bases identical to TRBD1. CDR3 size: 14 residues. The germline V gene has CDR1 SGHAT and CDR2 FQNNGV. The V gene end was trimmed by 4 bases and the J gene end by 6 bases; junction bases not matched to a gene: 6. CDR3 nucleotides: TGTGCCAGCAGCTCCCAGGACAGGGGAAAGACCCAGTACTTC. Translating gives CASSSQDRGKTQYF.

The sample holds a few counts of this clonotype. The chain recombines TRBV2 with TRBJ2-1; no clear D gene. Trimming removed 8 bases at V and 3 bases at J, with 8 bases between. CDR1 and CDR2 (germline): SNHLY, FYNNEI. There are 12 residues in the CDR3. The CDR3: CASGYIYNEQFF. CDR3 nucleotides: TGTGCCAGCGGCTATATCTACAATGAGCAGTTCTTC.

In this sample, this clonotype turned up a few times. J is TRBJ2-7 and V is TRBV12-3 or TRBV12-4, with 7 bases identical to TRBD1. CDR3 size: 15 residues. Trimming at V came to 3 bases and at J to 2 bases, leaving 7 bases not matched to a gene. In DNA form, the CDR3 reads TGTGCCAGCAGTTTCCGGACAGGCAACACCTACGAGCAGTACTTC. It translates to CASSFRTGNTYEQYF.

The chain carries TRBV24-1 and TRBJ2-1; D possibly corresponds to TRBD2 (6 bases). V lost 7 bases and J lost 9, with 18 bases in between. Per the germline V gene, CDR1 is KGHDR and CDR2 is SFDVKD. This CDR3 has 14 residues. CDR3 protein: CATRTSSRGSEQFF. The CDR3 region has the DNA TGTGCCACCAGAACGTCCTCCCGGGGGAGTGAGCAGTTCTTC.

This clonotype was counted between two and nine times. The genes are TRBV24-1 and TRBJ1-2; D not certain. The germline CDR1 and CDR2 sequences are KGHDR and SFDVKD. CDR3 length: 13 amino acids. The V end lost 1 base, the J end lost 5 bases, and 7 bases lay between the germline ends. The chain's CDR3 is CATSDLAGYGYTF. The CDR3 nucleotides are TGTGCCACCAGTGATTTAGCGGGATATGGCTACACCTTC.

This clonotype has a handful of counts. The chain's CDR3 is CASSLWTGNSPLHF. The CDR3 DNA is TGTGCCAGCAGTTTATGGACAGGGAATTCACCCCTCCACTTT. The chain combines TRBV12-3 or TRBV12-4 with TRBJ1-6, with 8 bases that match TRBD1. The junction had 1 base not matched to a gene; V was cut back by 2 bases and J by 7 bases. This CDR3 comprises 14 residues.

This clonotype was detected only a few times. The rearrangement uses TRBV29-1 and TRBJ2-6, with 7 bases identical to TRBD1. The germline CDR1 and CDR2 sequences are SQVTM and ANQGSEA. Trimming took 6 bases from V and 0 from J; bases not matched to a gene: 11. The CDR3 contains 17 residues. The CDR3 spells CSVGTRQGTSGANVLTF. In nucleotides, the CDR3 is TGCAGCGTCGGTACCCGACAGGGAACCTCTGGGGCCAACGTCCTGACTTTC.

The chain is built from TRBV12-3 or TRBV12-4 and TRBJ1-2, with D tentatively TRBD1 (5 bases). This CDR3 has 12 amino acids. V was cut by 7 bases and J by 8 bases, with 14 bases left in between. The CDR3 sequence: CASKRGDDGYTF. CDR3 nucleotide sequence: TGTGCCAGCAAACGGGGCGACGACGGCTACACCTTC.

V is TRBV25-1 and J is TRBJ1-2; 10 nucleotides agree with TRBD1. CDR3 size: 14 residues. V shed 4 bases, J shed 10 bases, and the junction held 9 bases outside the gene matches. Germline V gene data show CDR1 as MGHDK and CDR2 as SYGVNS. CDR3 sequence: CASSVAATGGSYTF. CDR3 nucleotides: TGTGCCAGCAGTGTCGCCGCGACAGGGGGCTCCTACACCTTC.

The chain couples TRBV4-1 to TRBJ2-1, with 7 bases identical to TRBD2. Germline V gives CDR1 MGHRA, CDR2 YSYEKL. The CDR3 is made up of 13 amino acids. The junction had 7 bases not matched to a gene; V was cut back by 5 bases and J by 9 bases. CDR3 nucleotide sequence: TGCGCCAGCAGCGAGAGACTAGCCGGTGAGCAGTTCTTC. It codes for CASSERLAGEQFF.

The gene calls are TRBV9 and TRBJ2-1; 11 bases align to TRBD2. Trimming removed 5 bases from V and 4 bases from J; junction bases left unmatched: 8. CDR1 is SGDLS, CDR2 YYNGEE, per germline. The CDR3 is 16 residues long. In DNA, the CDR3 is TGTGCCAGCAGTGAAACTAGCGGGGGACTATACAATGAGCAGTTCTTC. Residues: CASSETSGGLYNEQFF. The full variable domain, its missing parts supplied by reference TRBV9 and TRBJ2-1, is DSGVTQTPKHLITATGQRVTLRCSPRSGDLSVYWYQQSLDQGLQFLIQYYNGEERAKGNILERFSAQQFPDLHSELNLSSLELGDSALYFCASSETSGGLYNEQFFGPGTRLTVL.

Worth noting for this clonotype: Possible read error: a much larger clone is one base away. The chain joins TRBV29-1 to TRBJ2-5; D gene ambiguous. This CDR3 contains 15 residues. CDR1 SQVTM and CDR2 ANQGSEA come from the germline V gene. The DNA for the CDR3 is TGCAGCGTTGAGTCTAACAGATGGTACCAAGAGGCCCAGTACTTC. Translation gives CSVESNRWYQEAQYF.